This is a list of T cell receptor beta chains from one sample in a study of CDR3 diversity in severe acne. TCRdb reanalysed the PCR reads using MiXCR and keeps one entry per CDR3 protein. Among about 86,000 distinct CDR3 sequences, approximately 51% were seen once, and the ten largest hold approximately 15%. The sample consisted of blood. The receptors stem from a male donor in good health, without acne. The CDR3 runs from the conserved cysteine through the conserved F or W. The D gene is left open where the match is weak. The size of a clone is reported for some rows only, either as once, few or many, or as a class for expanded clones.

v_call	clone_size	d_call	j_call	cdr3_nt	cdr3_aa
TRBV24-1	.	.	TRBJ2-7	TGTGCCACCAGTGATTTGGATGAGCAGTACTTC	CATSDLDEQYF
TRBV7-6	.	.	TRBJ2-7	TGTGCCAGCAGCCCGGGGGAGCAGTACTTC	CASSPGEQYF
TRBV9	many	TRBD1	TRBJ1-1	TGTGCCAGCAGCGTAGGGGGGACAGTCGCTGGTGAAGCTTTCTTT	CASSVGGTVAGEAFF
TRBV11-3	.	TRBD2	TRBJ2-7	TGTGCCAGCAGCTCCCGGACCTTAGCGGGAGTCCTAACCTACGAGCAGTACTTC	CASSSRTLAGVLTYEQYF
TRBV25-1	.	.	TRBJ1-2	TGTGCCAGCAGTTTAAGGGAGAACTATGGCTACACCTTC	CASSLRENYGYTF
TRBV7-9	.	.	TRBJ1-1	TGTACCAGCAGCCCACAGGGTTGGTACACTGAAGCTTTCTTT	CTSSPQGWYTEAFF
TRBV27	many	TRBD2	TRBJ2-7	TGTGCCAGCAGTTTAGGGAGGACGGGAGGCGAGCAGTACTTC	CASSLGRTGGEQYF
TRBV7-9	many	.	TRBJ1-1	TGTGCCAGCAGCTTACAGGGTGATTTGACTGAAGCTTTCTTT	CASSLQGDLTEAFF
TRBV2	few	.	TRBJ1-5	TGTGCCAGCAACGACAGGCCTAGCAATCAGCCCCAGCATTTT	CASNDRPSNQPQHF
TRBV7-9	many	TRBD1	TRBJ2-7	TGTGCCAGCAGCCCTAGACAGGGGGCAGGGTACGAGCAGTACTTC	CASSPRQGAGYEQYF
TRBV7-3	.	.	TRBJ2-3	TGTGCCAGCAGCGATGGCACGTTCAGCACAGATACGCAGTATTTT	CASSDGTFSTDTQYF
TRBV12-3/TRBV12-4	many	.	TRBJ2-7	TGTGCCAGCAGTCAGGGGTACGAGCAGTACTTC	CASSQGYEQYF
TRBV7-6	.	TRBD1	TRBJ2-6	TGTGCCAGCAGCTTGACAGGGGAGAGGACTGAAGCTTTC	CASSLTGERTEAF
TRBV6-1	many	.	TRBJ2-1	TGTGCCAGCAGTGCCGGCAGGGTCTTCCCCTACAATGAGCAGTTCTTC	CASSAGRVFPYNEQFF
TRBV24-1	.	.	TRBJ2-7	TGTGCCACCAGTGGGGGCACACTCAACGAGCAGTACTTC	CATSGGTLNEQYF
TRBV20-1	.	.	TRBJ2-6	TGCAGTGCATACAGGGAGTCGGGGGCCAACGTCCTGACTTTC	CSAYRESGANVLTF
TRBV4-1	many	TRBD1	TRBJ2-3	TGCGCCAGCAGCCAGACAGGGGGTCTGACAGATACGCAGTATTTT	CASSQTGGLTDTQYF
TRBV10-3	few	TRBD2	TRBJ2-7	TGTGCCATCAGTGAACTAGCGGGAGAGGAGCAGTACTTC	CAISELAGEEQYF
TRBV6-5	.	.	TRBJ2-7	TGTGCCAGCAGTGCCTACCAGGGGCGGACCTCTGAGCAGTACTTC	CASSAYQGRTSEQYF
TRBV5-1	many	.	TRBJ2-2	TGCGCCAGCAGCTTTAACAGGGCCGCGAACACCGGGGAGCTGTTTTTT	CASSFNRAANTGELFF
TRBV3-1	.	.	TRBJ1-3	TGTGCCAGCAGCCAGGCGGGAGACCTCCTCTCTGGGAGCACCATATATTTT	CASSQAGDLLSGSTIYF
TRBV7-9	.	TRBD2	TRBJ2-1	TGTGCCAGCAGCTCCGGCGGGCGGGGGAGCTCCTACAATGAGCAGTTCTTC	CASSSGGRGSSYNEQFF
TRBV20-1	.	.	TRBJ2-7	TGCAGTGCTAGTAGGGGGAACAGGTACTACGAGCAGTACTTC	CSASRGNRYYEQYF
TRBV9	.	TRBD2	TRBJ2-3	TGTGCCAGCAGCCTAGCGGGAGTGACAGGTACGCAGTATTTT	CASSLAGVTGTQYF
TRBV5-1	many	TRBD2	TRBJ2-1	TGCGCCAGCAGCTATACTAGCGGGGGATACAATGAGCAGTTCTTC	CASSYTSGGYNEQFF
TRBV15	once	.	TRBJ2-3	TGTGCCACCAGCAGAGAGGTGGAGGGAGTGGATACGCAGTATTTT	CATSREVEGVDTQYF
TRBV5-1	.	.	TRBJ2-7	TGCGCCAGCAGCTTTAGACTACCAGACTACGAGCAGTACTTC	CASSFRLPDYEQYF
TRBV7-9	many	.	TRBJ2-1	TGTGCCAGCAGCTTAGCGGGACAAAATGAGCAGTTCTTC	CASSLAGQNEQFF
TRBV7-6	.	.	TRBJ2-5	TGTGCCAGCAGCCCGCCGGGAGCCAGAGAGACCCAGTACTTC	CASSPPGARETQYF
TRBV19	once	.	TRBJ1-3	TGTGCCAGTAGTCCGGGCAGGGTCTGG	CASSPGRVW
TRBV24-1	.	TRBD1	TRBJ2-3	TGTGCCACTTTTACGACAGGGGGCACAGATACGCAGTATTTT	CATFTTGGTDTQYF
TRBV25-1	few	TRBD2	TRBJ2-7	TGTGCCAGCAGTGAGTCCGCGACTAGCGGGAGTAAGAAGAGCTCCTACGAGCAGTACTTC	CASSESATSGSKKSSYEQYF
TRBV9	.	.	TRBJ1-4	TGTGCCAGCAGCGGTGGGAGAGGGGAAAAACTGTTTTTT	CASSGGRGEKLFF
TRBV10-3	few	.	TRBJ2-7	TGTGCCATCAGTGTGTCGAAGGTAGGCACCTACGAGCAGTACTTC	CAISVSKVGTYEQYF
TRBV15	.	TRBD2	TRBJ2-7	TGTGCCACCAGCAGCCAAGATAGGTTAGCGGGAGTCCTAACCTACGAGCAGTACTTC	CATSSQDRLAGVLTYEQYF
TRBV24-1	medium-sized	.	TRBJ2-2	TGTGCCACCAGTGATCCGACGGTGAACACCGGGGAGCTGTTTTTT	CATSDPTVNTGELFF
TRBV27	many	.	TRBJ1-2	TGTGCCAGCAGTGCAGGGTTAGCTGGCTACACCTTC	CASSAGLAGYTF
TRBV5-1	many	.	TRBJ2-1	TGCGCCAGCAGCTTCAAAGGGGGGAGGTCCTACAATGAGCAGTTCTTC	CASSFKGGRSYNEQFF
TRBV6-5	.	TRBD1	TRBJ2-1	TGTGCCAGCAGTCGCGACAGGGGTAGGGATGAGCAGTTCTTC	CASSRDRGRDEQFF
TRBV2	many	.	TRBJ1-2	TGTGCCAGCAGATACAGGGTTATGAACTATGGCTACACCTTC	CASRYRVMNYGYTF
TRBV4-1	.	TRBD2	TRBJ2-2	TGCGCCAGCAGCCACCCCGTAGCGGGAGAGAAGGGAAGGGAGCTGTTTTTT	CASSHPVAGEKGRELFF
TRBV20-1	.	.	TRBJ2-7	TGCAGTGCTAGAGGAAGGCAGGTCTACGAGCAGTACTTC	CSARGRQVYEQYF
TRBV7-8	.	TRBD1	TRBJ2-7	TGTGCCAGCAGCCCAACCGGGACAGGGCTTTCCAATCGCCCCTACGAGCAGTACTTC	CASSPTGTGLSNRPYEQYF